These T cell receptor beta chains were read from a single sample in a study of blood T cell repertoires in COVID-19. Method: immunoSEQ multiplex PCR; TCRdb's copy keeps in-frame clones and lacks some. The repertoire has approximately 150,000 clones, about 91% of them found once; the top ten carry less than 2%. The sample taken for sequencing was peripheral blood. Source of these receptors: a woman aged 55-75 years with acute or convalescent COVID-19. Each CDR3 is given without its conserved first and last residue. The order of the fields is V gene, J gene, D gene, CDR3 protein. D genes are given only for firm matches.

v_gene: TRBV7-9
j_gene: TRBJ1-1
d_gene: .
CDR3aa: ASSYVGGNTEAF

v_gene: TRBV19
j_gene: TRBJ2-2
d_gene: TRBD1
CDR3aa: ASSGQVVSGELF

v_gene: TRBV6-5
j_gene: TRBJ1-1
d_gene: TRBD1
CDR3aa: ASRRAGGYTEAF

v_gene: TRBV7-6
j_gene: TRBJ1-3
d_gene: .
CDR3aa: ASSYGSGNTIY

v_gene: TRBV6-1
j_gene: TRBJ2-7
d_gene: .
CDR3aa: ASSDGRGRYEQY

v_gene: TRBV9
j_gene: TRBJ2-5
d_gene: TRBD2
CDR3aa: ASSVAPAGGQGTQY

v_gene: TRBV6-5
j_gene: TRBJ1-1
d_gene: TRBD1
CDR3aa: ASRWTGNTEAF

v_gene: TRBV19
j_gene: TRBJ1-1
d_gene: .
CDR3aa: ASSRSRVEAF

v_gene: TRBV28
j_gene: TRBJ1-1
d_gene: .
CDR3aa: ASSRWEGFTEAF

v_gene: TRBV19
j_gene: TRBJ2-2
d_gene: TRBD1
CDR3aa: ASPDRDTGELF

v_gene: TRBV7-2
j_gene: TRBJ1-2
d_gene: .
CDR3aa: ASSLEVLSVSYGYT

v_gene: TRBV2
j_gene: TRBJ1-5
d_gene: TRBD1
CDR3aa: ASRYTGEQPQH

v_gene: TRBV7-3
j_gene: TRBJ2-6
d_gene: TRBD1
CDR3aa: ASSHTGATSGANVLT

v_gene: TRBV6-6
j_gene: TRBJ2-3
d_gene: TRBD2
CDR3aa: ASSYEGRRGNTQY

v_gene: TRBV9
j_gene: TRBJ2-7
d_gene: TRBD1
CDR3aa: ASSAAPGQGTYEQY

v_gene: TRBV7-9
j_gene: TRBJ1-3
d_gene: .
CDR3aa: ASSLRDKGNTIY

v_gene: TRBV30
j_gene: TRBJ2-3
d_gene: .
CDR3aa: AWSVRGGSDTQY

v_gene: TRBV2
j_gene: TRBJ2-7
d_gene: TRBD2
CDR3aa: ASSEMGLGEQY

v_gene: TRBV11-2
j_gene: TRBJ1-6
d_gene: TRBD1
CDR3aa: ASSLETGGYSPLH

v_gene: TRBV6-6
j_gene: TRBJ1-2
d_gene: TRBD1
CDR3aa: ASSSGTGKYGYT

v_gene: TRBV24-1
j_gene: TRBJ2-1
d_gene: TRBD2
CDR3aa: ATSDNRLAGGRDEQF

v_gene: TRBV7-8
j_gene: TRBJ2-7
d_gene: .
CDR3aa: ASSLRGTYEQY

v_gene: TRBV24-1
j_gene: TRBJ1-1
d_gene: .
CDR3aa: ATSDPNGAEAF

v_gene: TRBV9
j_gene: TRBJ2-2
d_gene: TRBD2
CDR3aa: ASSVARTSGRTGELF

v_gene: TRBV5-4
j_gene: TRBJ1-1
d_gene: TRBD1
CDR3aa: ASSSDREGGTEAF

v_gene: TRBV5-1
j_gene: TRBJ2-3
d_gene: .
CDR3aa: ASSLIGIGGVIGNRGSTDTQY

v_gene: TRBV5-4
j_gene: TRBJ1-5
d_gene: TRBD1
CDR3aa: ASSPGQRHSNQPQH

v_gene: TRBV2
j_gene: TRBJ1-1
d_gene: .
CDR3aa: ASTWGGFTEAF

v_gene: TRBV12-3/TRBV12-4
j_gene: TRBJ1-1
d_gene: .
CDR3aa: ASRFERNTEAF

v_gene: TRBV30
j_gene: TRBJ1-4
d_gene: .
CDR3aa: AWSTGHGSPFNEKLF

v_gene: TRBV3-1/TRBV3-2
j_gene: TRBJ1-2
d_gene: .
CDR3aa: ASSQRVGQTHGYT

v_gene: TRBV16
j_gene: TRBJ1-1
d_gene: .
CDR3aa: ASSLVWGMNTEAF

v_gene: TRBV30
j_gene: TRBJ1-6
d_gene: TRBD1
CDR3aa: AFSGTGNSPLH

v_gene: TRBV7-2
j_gene: TRBJ1-5
d_gene: .
CDR3aa: ASSLALSYDQPQH

v_gene: TRBV28
j_gene: TRBJ2-5
d_gene: .
CDR3aa: ASTQRRFSQETQY

v_gene: TRBV5-1
j_gene: TRBJ1-3
d_gene: TRBD1
CDR3aa: ASSLVLQGAAGNTIY

v_gene: TRBV5-6
j_gene: TRBJ1-1
d_gene: TRBD1
CDR3aa: ASSLAWPLTGGNTEAF

v_gene: TRBV4-2
j_gene: TRBJ1-4
d_gene: TRBD1
CDR3aa: ASSQVAGGGEKLF

v_gene: TRBV5-1
j_gene: TRBJ1-3
d_gene: .
CDR3aa: ASSERRNSGNTIY

v_gene: TRBV3-1/TRBV3-2
j_gene: TRBJ1-5
d_gene: .
CDR3aa: ASSLTGLAQPQH

v_gene: TRBV4-2
j_gene: TRBJ1-2
d_gene: TRBD1
CDR3aa: ASSRTGHYGYT

v_gene: TRBV4-2
j_gene: TRBJ1-6
d_gene: .
CDR3aa: ASSQDDRPLGSPLH

v_gene: TRBV7-2
j_gene: TRBJ2-5
d_gene: .
CDR3aa: ASSFGRVRETQY

v_gene: TRBV9
j_gene: TRBJ1-4
d_gene: .
CDR3aa: ASSTHPGEKLF

v_gene: TRBV7-2
j_gene: TRBJ2-7
d_gene: .
CDR3aa: ASSSYDSSYEQY